The 29 T cell receptor beta chains listed next were all sequenced from one sample in a study of blood T cell repertoires in COVID-19 (dated by TCRdb to about 2020). The receptor library was made with the immunoSEQ multiplex PCR assay. Drawn from immuneACCESS, this table holds only the in-frame rearrangements with V and J called that TCRdb kept. Clones are partly lost; checked studies trace under half to an unresolved V gene and leave the rest unexplained. This sample comprises about 400,000 clones, approximately 87% of them detected only once. Approximately 1% of the sample is held by the ten biggest clonotypes. Sequencing input: PBMCs or T cells enriched from blood (not recorded which). The receptor source for this set is a woman aged 25 to 45 with acute COVID-19.

The rearrangement joins TRBV6-5 to TRBJ1-6; no firm D call. Trimming stripped 6 bases from V and 0 bases from J, with 6 bases between. The CDR3 consists of 14 residues. Germline V gene lookup returns CDR1 MNHEY and CDR2 SVGAGI. CDR3 loop: CASRGSSYNSPLHF. The DNA of the CDR3 is TGTGCCAGCAGAGGGAGCTCCTATAATTCACCCCTCCACTTT.

This clone came up a few times. This chain uses TRBV29-1 with TRBJ1-1, with D perhaps matching TRBD1 (6 bases). The CDR3 is 12 amino acids. V was shortened by 7 bases and J by 6 bases, with 15 bases between the two germline ends. The germline V gene has CDR1 SQVTM and CDR2 ANQGSEA. This CDR3 is CSGRGGRAEAFF. In DNA form, the CDR3 reads TGCAGCGGTAGGGGGGGAAGGGCTGAAGCTTTCTTT.

This sequence joins TRBV18 and TRBJ2-5, with D perhaps matching TRBD2 (6 bases). Trimming left V 3 bases short and J 5 bases short, with 16 bases between. This CDR3 comprises 15 residues. CDR1 and CDR2 (germline): KGHSH, LQKENI. In nucleotides, the CDR3 is TGTGCCAGCTCACCGTCGACTAGATTGCGTGAGACCCAGTACTTC. Translation gives CASSPSTRLRETQYF.

In this sample, this clone turned up a few times. This chain links TRBV7-3 with TRBJ1-1; a weak D match, TRBD1 (5 bases). The CDR3 has 15 amino acids. V was shortened by 3 bases and J by 7 bases, with 18 bases between the two germline ends. CDR1 is SGHTA and CDR2 is FQGTGA in the germline V gene. The CDR3 loop is CASSFSLPGGYEAFF. The CDR3 DNA is TGTGCCAGCAGCTTTTCCCTCCCGGGGGGATATGAAGCTTTCTTT.

The chain has TRBV5-1 and TRBJ2-2, with D possibly TRBD1 on 6 matching bases. V was cut by 2 bases and J by 8 bases, with 16 bases left in between. The germline V gene has CDR1 SGHRS and CDR2 YFSETQ. The CDR3 spans 15 residues. CDR3 sequence: CASSFLTGADGELFF. The CDR3 DNA reads as TGCGCCAGCAGCTTCTTGACAGGCGCGGATGGGGAGCTGTTTTTT.

The chain is built from TRBV3-1 (or the pseudogene TRBV3-2) and TRBJ2-7; D is unresolved. CDR1 LGHDT and CDR2 YNNKEL come from the germline V gene (reference sequence). There are 13 residues in the CDR3. V lost 4 bases and J lost 2, with 9 bases in between. This chain's CDR3 is CASSRGSAYEQYF. In DNA, the CDR3 is TGTGCCAGCAGCCGCGGCTCAGCCTACGAGCAGTACTTC.

This clone occurred once. This chain connects TRBV7-2 to TRBJ1-3; 9 nucleotides align to TRBD1. From germline, CDR1 is SGHTA and CDR2 FQGNSA. The CDR3 extends over 17 amino acids. Trimming cost V 5 bases and J 8 bases; bases outside gene matches: 16. The CDR3 is CASSPVSSAGQGHTIYF. The CDR3 nucleotides read TGTGCCAGCAGCCCGGTGTCGAGTGCGGGACAGGGACACACCATATATTTT.

This chain connects TRBV7-9 to TRBJ2-1, with TRBD2 identical over 8 bases. J was trimmed by 2 bases and V by 4 bases; bases with no gene match: 1. Looked up from germline, CDR1 is SEHNR and CDR2 is FQNEAQ (reference sequence). The CDR3 contains 14 residues. This chain's CDR3 is CASSSTSAYNEQFF. The CDR3 nucleotides are TGTGCCAGCAGCTCGACTAGCGCCTACAATGAGCAGTTCTTC.

V is TRBV18 and J is TRBJ1-3; D gene ambiguous. V was shortened by 3 bases and J by 0 bases, with 12 bases between the two germline ends. The CDR3 contains 16 residues. The germline V gene encodes CDR1 KGHSH and CDR2 LQKENI. The CDR3 sequence is CASSPLGLSSGNTIYF. CDR3 coding DNA: TGTGCCAGCTCACCCCTCGGACTGTCCTCTGGAAACACCATATATTTT.

The V and J genes are TRBV11-1 and TRBJ2-2, with 9 bases that match TRBD1. Germline V gene data show CDR1 as SGHAT and CDR2 as FQDESV (reference sequence). Trimming took 4 bases from V and 7 from J; bases not matched to a gene: 1. The CDR3 loop spans 13 amino acids. CDR3 in DNA: TGTGCCAGCAGCTCGACAGGGGGCGGGGAGCTGTTTTTT. It codes for CASSSTGGGELFF.

J is TRBJ2-3 and V is TRBV6-6; TRBD1 might be the D (6 bases). Germline V gene lookup returns CDR1 MNHNY and CDR2 SVGAGI (reference sequence). V shed 2 bases and J shed 5 bases, with 17 bases lying between them. This CDR3 is built from 16 residues. The DNA for the CDR3 is TGTGCCAGCAGTTACGCTACCCGACAGGTCGGAGATACGCAGTATTTT. This translates into CASSYATRQVGDTQYF.

V usage is TRBV5-1 and J usage is TRBJ1-1; D unresolved. V lost 2 bases and J lost 1, with 9 bases in between. Germline V CDR1 and CDR2: SGHRS, YFSETQ. The CDR3 covers 14 residues. The CDR3 DNA reads as TGCGCCAGCAGCTTACCAGGAGGGAACACTGAAGCTTTCTTT. This codes for CASSLPGGNTEAFF.

The gene calls are TRBV4-3 and TRBJ2-7, with D possibly being TRBD1 (5 bases). Germline assignment: CDR1 LGHNA and CDR2 YSLEER. This CDR3 is 14 amino acids long. The V end lost 0 bases, the J end lost 5 bases, and 11 bases lay between the germline ends. CDR3 coding DNA: TGCGCCAGCAGCCAAGATGCAGGGTCCAACGAGCAGTACTTC. This gives the protein CASSQDAGSNEQYF.

The gene calls are TRBV5-1 and TRBJ2-6; maybe TRBD2 (6 bases). Germline lookup yields CDR1 SGHRS and CDR2 YFSETQ. The CDR3 has 16 amino acids. V was trimmed by 1 base and J by 0 bases, leaving 8 bases between them. The CDR3 loop is CASSLSGDSGANVLTF. The CDR3 DNA reads as TGCGCCAGCAGCTTGTCGGGGGACTCTGGGGCCAACGTCCTGACTTTC.

The V gene is TRBV30, the J gene TRBJ1-2; D not resolved. The CDR3 is 15 residues long. V was clipped by 0 bases and J by 7 bases, with 18 bases between them. From germline, CDR1 is GTSNPN and CDR2 SVGIG (reference sequence). In DNA, the CDR3 is TGTGCCTGGAGTGTCTTGGAGGCGGGTCCCGGTGGCTACACCTTC. Translated: CAWSVLEAGPGGYTF.

The chain recombines TRBV7-2 with TRBJ1-4; 8 nucleotides agree with TRBD1. This CDR3 is 17 amino acids long. The germline gives CDR1 SGHTA, CDR2 FQGNSA. Trimming removed 2 bases from V and 3 bases from J; junction bases left unmatched: 8. Here the CDR3 reads CASSLTNRGVANEKLFF. The CDR3 DNA sequence: TGTGCCAGCAGCTTAACGAACAGGGGGGTGGCTAATGAAAAACTGTTTTTT.

The chain carries TRBV2 and TRBJ1-6; 7 positions agree with TRBD1. CDR3 length: 16 residues. V shed 6 bases and J 10 bases; nucleotides not matched to a gene: 15. CDR1 and CDR2 from the germline V gene are SNHLY and FYNNEI. CDR3 residues: CASSPPRTGWESPLHF. Written as DNA, the CDR3 is TGTGCCAGCAGCCCCCCCCGGACAGGTTGGGAATCACCCCTCCACTTT.

A word on this clone: One junction end disagrees with the germline gene, perhaps due to a read error. The chain has TRBV3-1 (or the pseudogene TRBV3-2) and TRBJ2-1; TRBD2 agrees at 10 bases. The V gene's germline CDR1 is LGHDT and CDR2 YNNKEL (reference sequence). The CDR3 has 17 amino acids. CDR3 loop: CASTQRRLAGAYNEQFF. The CDR3 nucleotides read TGTGCCAGCACCCAACGGAGGCTAGCGGGGGCCTACAATGAGCAGTTCTTC.

The chain has TRBV19 and TRBJ2-1; 9 bases line up with TRBD2. J was trimmed by 4 bases and V by 3 bases; bases with no gene match: 7. The CDR3 is 16 residues long. From germline, CDR1 is LNHDA and CDR2 SQIVND (reference sequence). As DNA, the CDR3 is TGTGCCAGTAGTATCTGGGGCGGGGGGGCATACAATGAGCAGTTCTTC. Residues: CASSIWGGGAYNEQFF.

The CDR3 loop reads CATSETGVNEKLFF. The CDR3 nucleotides are TGTGCCACCAGCGAGACAGGGGTTAATGAAAAACTGTTTTTT. V and J are TRBV15 and TRBJ1-4; TRBD1 aligns across 8 bases. V shed 5 bases and J 4 bases; nucleotides not matched to a gene: 3. The V gene's germline CDR1 is LNHNV and CDR2 YYDKDF (reference sequence). The CDR3 totals 14 residues.

This clone appeared once. V and J are TRBV19 and TRBJ1-2; 9 bases align to TRBD1. From germline, CDR1 is LNHDA and CDR2 SQIVND (reference sequence). Trimming at V came to 6 bases and at J to 8 bases, leaving 7 bases not matched to a gene. The CDR3 loop spans 13 amino acids. CDR3 coding DNA: TGTGCCAGTAGGGAACAGGGGGCGCGCGGCTACACCTTC. Amino acids: CASREQGARGYTF.

This chain joins TRBV5-1 and TRBJ2-7, with 13 bases aligning to TRBD2. The V and J ends lost 3 bases and 0 bases, in that order; junction bases with no gene match: 6. The CDR3 covers 17 residues. Germline-derived CDR1 and CDR2 are SGHRS and YFSETQ. CDR3: CASSSPGLAGFSYEQYF. DNA for the CDR3: TGCGCCAGCAGCTCCCCGGGACTAGCGGGGTTCTCCTACGAGCAGTACTTC.

V is TRBV5-5 and J is TRBJ1-2, with 9 bases aligning to TRBD1. V was clipped by 3 bases and J by 2 bases; unmatched bases: 8. The CDR3 is made up of 16 amino acids. Germline values: CDR1 SGHKS, CDR2 YYEKEE (reference sequence). CDR3 residues: CASSSKGQGENYGYTF. The CDR3 DNA sequence: TGTGCCAGCAGCTCGAAGGGACAGGGCGAAAACTATGGCTACACCTTC.

This clone was recorded once. This chain uses TRBV12-3 or TRBV12-4 with TRBJ1-2; tentative D call: TRBD1 (5 bases). The V and J ends lost 3 bases and 5 bases respectively, with 10 bases between them. The length of the CDR3 is 13 residues. This chain's CDR3 is CASSFRQSYGYTF. The CDR3 DNA sequence: TGTGCCAGCAGTTTTAGACAGTCTTATGGCTACACCTTC.

This chain joins TRBV19 and TRBJ2-7; 7 bases fit TRBD2. This CDR3 region has 14 residues. With 8 bases clipped from V and 0 bases from J, the junction kept 7 bases outside the gene matches. CDR1 LNHDA and CDR2 SQIVND come from the germline V gene (reference sequence). The DNA of the CDR3 is TGTGCCAGTTCTCCTAGCGGAACCTCCTACGAGCAGTACTTC. It codes for CASSPSGTSYEQYF.

Here the CDR3 reads CASSGPGGGAAYEQYF. CDR3 sequence (DNA): TGTGCCAGCAGTGGTCCGGGGGGCGGGGCGGCATACGAGCAGTACTTC. The gene calls are TRBV2 and TRBJ2-7; D perhaps matches TRBD2 (7 bases). In germline, CDR1 is SNHLY, CDR2 FYNNEI. The CDR3 consists of 16 residues. V lost 4 bases, J lost 4 bases, and 20 bases lay in between.

This chain connects TRBV4-3 to TRBJ2-1; the D gene is possibly TRBD2 (6 bases). V was cut by 0 bases and J by 13 bases, with 13 bases left in between. The germline gives CDR1 LGHNA, CDR2 YSLEER. CDR3 size: 13 residues. This CDR3 is CASSQDIRRAQFF. CDR3 bases: TGCGCCAGCAGCCAAGATATTAGGAGGGCCCAGTTCTTC.

This clone was detected only once. The same CDR3 is also encoded by other DNA sequences in this sample. V and J are TRBV5-1 and TRBJ1-2, with 7 nucleotides matching TRBD1. The CDR3 sequence is 14 residues long. V gave up 2 bases and J gave up 3 bases; unmatched junction bases: 4. From germline, CDR1 is SGHRS and CDR2 YFSETQ. CDR3 protein: CASSFDRADYGYTF. CDR3 coding DNA: TGCGCCAGCAGCTTCGACAGGGCAGACTATGGCTACACCTTC. The complete variable domain, with remaining parts taken from reference TRBV5-1 and TRBJ1-2, reads KAGVTQTPRYLIKTRGQQVTLSCSPISGHRSVSWYQQTPGQGLQFLFEYFSETQRNKGNFPGRFSGRQFSNSRSEMNVSTLELGDSALYLCASSFDRADYGYTFGSGTRLTVV.

As concerns this clone: Since no conserved phenylalanine or tryptophan closes the CDR3, a read error is the likely cause. No DNA is shown, since the ends of the CDR3 on it are uncertain; the CDR3 is the one TCRdb lists. The chain has TRBV23-1 and TRBJ2-6; the table's D call, TRBD1, has no DNA check behind it. TRBV23-1 is noted as an ORF with a role that remains uncertain. The CDR3 totals 10 residues, both ends included. The CDR3 loop reads CASSLGTNLL.